Listed below are T cell receptor beta chains from one sample, sequenced in a study of response to subunit inactivated influenza vaccine. Via MiXCR, TCRdb re-called the RT-PCR reads, giving one row per CDR3 protein. Here the sample spans 500,000 to 550,000 distinct CDR3 sequences, around 7.9% being singletons. This sample comprised PBMCs from blood, obtained less than 25 months after vaccination. Every receptor here comes from a man aged 45-69 years who received an inactivated influenza vaccine. Each CDR3 is given with its conserved first and last residue. Each record gives: D gene, clone size, V gene, J gene, CDR3 protein, CDR3 DNA. D genes are given only for firm matches. Part of the rows lack a size; the others show once, few, many or a class for expanded clones.

d_call: NA
clone_size: NA
v_call: TRBV7-2
j_call: TRBJ2-3
cdr3_aa: CASSFGYTSTDTQYF
cdr3_nt: TGTGCCAGCAGCTTCGGCTATACTAGCACAGATACGCAGTATTTT

d_call: NA
clone_size: NA
v_call: TRBV2
j_call: TRBJ2-3
cdr3_aa: CASRTKGPSTDTQYF
cdr3_nt: TGTGCCAGCAGAACGAAGGGGCCAAGCACAGATACGCAGTATTTT

d_call: TRBD2
clone_size: few
v_call: TRBV5-5
j_call: TRBJ2-3
cdr3_aa: CASIGLAGVDTQYF
cdr3_nt: TGTGCCAGCATAGGACTAGCGGGAGTAGATACGCAGTATTTT

d_call: NA
clone_size: many
v_call: TRBV4-3
j_call: TRBJ1-1
cdr3_aa: CASSQDEGNTEAFF
cdr3_nt: TGCGCCAGCAGCCAAGATGAGGGGAACACTGAAGCTTTCTTT

d_call: NA
clone_size: few
v_call: TRBV6-2/TRBV6-3
j_call: TRBJ1-1
cdr3_aa: CASSYSIPGRASNTEAFF
cdr3_nt: TGTGCCAGCAGTTACTCGATCCCGGGCAGGGCGAGTAACACTGAAGCTTTCTTT

d_call: NA
clone_size: NA
v_call: TRBV7-2
j_call: TRBJ2-1
cdr3_aa: CASSSRGRGSYNEQFF
cdr3_nt: TGTGCCAGCAGCTCCAGAGGACGGGGTTCCTACAATGAGCAGTTCTTC

d_call: TRBD2
clone_size: NA
v_call: TRBV7-2
j_call: TRBJ2-7
cdr3_aa: CASSSFGRLGEQYF
cdr3_nt: TGTGCCAGCAGCTCCTTCGGGAGGCTGGGTGAGCAGTACTTC

d_call: NA
clone_size: few
v_call: TRBV3-1
j_call: TRBJ2-2
cdr3_aa: CASSQAPQAGELFF
cdr3_nt: TGTGCCAGCAGCCAAGCACCCCAGGCCGGGGAGCTGTTTTTT

d_call: NA
clone_size: many
v_call: TRBV28
j_call: TRBJ2-7
cdr3_aa: CASSLGWIYEQYF
cdr3_nt: TGTGCCAGCAGTTTAGGCTGGATCTACGAGCAGTACTTC

d_call: NA
clone_size: many
v_call: TRBV27
j_call: TRBJ2-7
cdr3_aa: CASSRTGSNEQYF
cdr3_nt: TGTGCCAGCAGTAGAACAGGGTCCAACGAGCAGTACTTC

d_call: NA
clone_size: NA
v_call: TRBV6-2/TRBV6-3
j_call: TRBJ2-1
cdr3_aa: CASSAQLHEQFF
cdr3_nt: TGTGCCAGCAGCGCTCAGCTACATGAGCAGTTCTTC

d_call: NA
clone_size: few
v_call: TRBV10-3
j_call: TRBJ2-3
cdr3_aa: CAISEMRTADTQYF
cdr3_nt: TGTGCCATCAGTGAGATGCGGACGGCGGATACGCAGTATTTT

d_call: NA
clone_size: NA
v_call: TRBV20-1
j_call: TRBJ2-2
cdr3_aa: CSAGLTGRIGELFF
cdr3_nt: TGCAGTGCAGGATTGACAGGGAGGATCGGGGAGCTGTTTTTT

d_call: NA
clone_size: few
v_call: TRBV20-1
j_call: TRBJ2-5
cdr3_aa: CSAGIPSQETQYF
cdr3_nt: TGCAGTGCTGGCATCCCGTCCCAAGAGACCCAGTACTTC

d_call: NA
clone_size: many
v_call: TRBV7-2
j_call: TRBJ1-5
cdr3_aa: CASSLAGNSNQPQHF
cdr3_nt: TGTGCCAGCAGCTTAGCGGGGAATAGCAATCAGCCCCAGCATTTT

d_call: NA
clone_size: many
v_call: TRBV7-9
j_call: TRBJ2-3
cdr3_aa: CASSPLGGSTDTQYF
cdr3_nt: TGTGCCAGCAGCCCCCTCGGCGGGAGCACAGATACGCAGTATTTT

d_call: TRBD1
clone_size: few
v_call: TRBV5-1
j_call: TRBJ2-3
cdr3_aa: CASSPQGATSTDTQYF
cdr3_nt: TGCGCCAGCAGCCCCCAGGGGGCTACTAGCACAGATACGCAGTATTTT

d_call: TRBD1
clone_size: many
v_call: TRBV20-1
j_call: TRBJ2-1
cdr3_aa: CSASETGKSYNEQFF
cdr3_nt: TGCAGTGCCTCCGAGACAGGGAAATCCTACAATGAGCAGTTCTTC

d_call: NA
clone_size: many
v_call: TRBV12-3/TRBV12-4
j_call: TRBJ2-7
cdr3_aa: CASSLRRGRSYEQYF
cdr3_nt: TGTGCCAGCAGTTTAAGACGGGGACGATCCTACGAGCAGTACTTC

d_call: NA
clone_size: few
v_call: TRBV11-2
j_call: TRBJ2-7
cdr3_aa: CASSPGSAGTYEQYF
cdr3_nt: TGTGCCAGCAGCCCGGGGTCGGCGGGGACCTACGAGCAGTACTTC

d_call: NA
clone_size: few
v_call: TRBV15
j_call: TRBJ2-3
cdr3_aa: CATSREVLADTQYF
cdr3_nt: TGTGCCACCAGCAGAGAAGTTCTAGCAGATACGCAGTATTTT

d_call: NA
clone_size: many
v_call: TRBV11-2
j_call: TRBJ2-3
cdr3_aa: CASSLRLRTDTQYF
cdr3_nt: TGTGCCAGCAGCTTAAGGTTACGGACAGATACGCAGTATTTT

d_call: NA
clone_size: few
v_call: TRBV7-3
j_call: TRBJ2-3
cdr3_aa: CASSLMAGVDTQYF
cdr3_nt: TGTGCCAGCAGCTTAATGGCCGGGGTAGATACGCAGTATTTT

d_call: NA
clone_size: NA
v_call: TRBV20-1
j_call: TRBJ1-3
cdr3_aa: CSPRTRNTIYF
cdr3_nt: TGCAGTCCTAGGACCCGAAACACCATATATTTT

d_call: TRBD2
clone_size: many
v_call: TRBV10-3
j_call: TRBJ2-5
cdr3_aa: CAISSTSGAQETQYF
cdr3_nt: TGTGCCATCAGCTCAACTAGCGGGGCCCAAGAGACCCAGTACTTC

d_call: NA
clone_size: few
v_call: TRBV3-1
j_call: TRBJ2-2
cdr3_aa: CASSQGVPTTGELFF
cdr3_nt: TGTGCCAGCAGCCAAGGGGTCCCCACCACCGGGGAGCTGTTTTTT

d_call: NA
clone_size: many
v_call: TRBV7-2
j_call: TRBJ2-5
cdr3_aa: CASSSWGRVETQYF
cdr3_nt: TGTGCCAGCAGCTCTTGGGGCAGGGTAGAGACCCAGTACTTC

d_call: TRBD2
clone_size: NA
v_call: TRBV5-1
j_call: TRBJ2-5
cdr3_aa: CASSSTGGGETQYF
cdr3_nt: TGCGCCAGCAGCTCTACGGGGGGTGGGGAGACCCAGTACTTC

d_call: TRBD1
clone_size: NA
v_call: TRBV27
j_call: TRBJ2-7
cdr3_aa: CASSFSLGTGSYEQYF
cdr3_nt: TGTGCCAGCAGTTTCAGTCTCGGGACAGGGTCCTACGAGCAGTACTTC

d_call: NA
clone_size: few
v_call: TRBV5-1
j_call: TRBJ2-5
cdr3_aa: CASTYGALAGQETQYF
cdr3_nt: TGCGCCAGCACCTACGGCGCTCTAGCTGGGCAAGAGACCCAGTACTTC

d_call: NA
clone_size: many
v_call: TRBV20-1
j_call: TRBJ2-3
cdr3_aa: CSARRARGMTDTQYF
cdr3_nt: TGCAGTGCGAGGCGGGCAAGGGGGATGACAGATACGCAGTATTTT

d_call: NA
clone_size: NA
v_call: TRBV5-1
j_call: TRBJ1-2
cdr3_aa: CASRTEVGYGYTF
cdr3_nt: TGCGCCAGCAGGACGGAGGTTGGCTATGGCTACACCTTC

d_call: NA
clone_size: NA
v_call: TRBV7-9
j_call: TRBJ2-3
cdr3_aa: CASSWAELDTQYF
cdr3_nt: TGTGCCAGCAGCTGGGCGGAGCTCGATACGCAGTATTTT

d_call: NA
clone_size: many
v_call: TRBV5-1
j_call: TRBJ2-7
cdr3_aa: CASSHRSAYEQYF
cdr3_nt: TGCGCCAGCAGCCACAGGTCCGCCTACGAGCAGTACTTC

d_call: TRBD2
clone_size: many
v_call: TRBV20-1
j_call: TRBJ2-4
cdr3_aa: CSASPGSGGKNIQYF
cdr3_nt: TGCAGTGCCAGCCCAGGGTCGGGGGGCAAAAACATTCAGTACTTC

d_call: NA
clone_size: many
v_call: TRBV28
j_call: TRBJ1-2
cdr3_aa: CASSFLPQGNYGYTF
cdr3_nt: TGTGCCAGCAGTTTTCTACCCCAGGGGAACTATGGCTACACCTTC

d_call: NA
clone_size: NA
v_call: TRBV12-3/TRBV12-4
j_call: TRBJ2-3
cdr3_aa: CASSMLGGRATDTQYF
cdr3_nt: TGTGCCAGCAGTATGCTCGGGGGCCGAGCCACAGATACGCAGTATTTT